A selection of T cell receptor beta chains follows, all from one sample in a study of cytomegalovirus exposure and HLA in healthy donors. The assay was immunoSEQ multiplex PCR, and TCRdb's table has in-frame clones only and misses some. The sample carries around 130,000 clones, approximately 80% recorded once. The sample comprised PBMCs. Source of these receptors: a young woman in good health and CMV-seronegative. Both conserved end residues are part of each CDR3. The D gene is left open where the match is weak. Size values are once, few and many counts, or a class for expanded clones, and some rows have none.

V	D	J	size	CDR3	DNA
TRBV2	TRBD1	TRBJ1-4	NA	CASSEVEGAGEKLFF	TGTGCCAGCAGTGAAGTGGAGGGGGCAGGGGAAAAACTGTTTTTT
TRBV5-4	TRBD2	TRBJ2-5	NA	CASSLGGLAGGIQETQYF	TGTGCCAGCAGCTTGGGGGGACTAGCGGGAGGCATCCAAGAGACCCAGTACTTC
TRBV6-6	TRBD2	TRBJ2-2	NA	CASGSGGNTGELFF	TGTGCCAGCGGGAGCGGGGGGAACACCGGGGAGCTGTTTTTT
TRBV9	TRBD1	TRBJ2-7	NA	CASSVGGGTGGYKQYF	TGTGCCAGCAGCGTAGGAGGGGGTACAGGGGGCTACAAGCAGTACTTC
TRBV7-9	TRBD2	TRBJ2-1	NA	CASSPPGRGAPGPYNEQFF	TGTGCCAGCAGCCCCCCTGGGCGGGGGGCCCCCGGGCCTTACAATGAGCAGTTCTTC
TRBV10-2	NA	TRBJ2-2	NA	CASRGDLSGGELFF	TGCGCCAGCAGAGGTGATCTCTCAGGCGGGGAGCTGTTTTTT
TRBV6-1	NA	TRBJ1-1	NA	CASSAQGMNTEAFF	TGTGCCAGCAGTGCCCAGGGGATGAACACTGAAGCTTTCTTT
TRBV2	TRBD1	TRBJ2-7	NA	CASTRRRDRADEQYF	TGTGCCAGCACCAGAAGGAGGGACAGGGCCGACGAGCAGTACTTC
TRBV25-1	NA	TRBJ1-2	NA	CASSGPVVGYTF	TGTGCCAGCAGTGGGCCCGTCGTCGGCTACACCTTC
TRBV29-1	NA	TRBJ2-2	NA	CSVLVWGGPTGELFF	TGCAGCGTCCTCGTTTGGGGGGGCCCCACCGGGGAGCTGTTTTTT
TRBV18	TRBD1	TRBJ2-2	once	CASSLTGDTGELFF	TGTGCCAGCTCACTAACAGGGGACACCGGGGAGCTGTTTTTT
TRBV6-5	TRBD2	TRBJ2-3	once	CASSPTSGGTDTQYF	TGTGCCAGCAGTCCAACTAGCGGGGGCACAGATACGCAGTATTTT
TRBV2	TRBD2	TRBJ2-7	NA	CASSEALRASGSSYEQYF	TGTGCCAGCAGTGAAGCGCTTAGGGCTAGCGGTTCTTCCTACGAGCAGTACTTC
TRBV11-2	TRBD1	TRBJ1-1	NA	CASSPGQGRRTEAFF	TGTGCCAGCAGCCCAGGACAGGGGCGTCGCACTGAAGCTTTCTTT
TRBV6-5	NA	TRBJ2-2	NA	CASSYSYGTGELFF	TGTGCCAGCAGTTACTCGTACGGCACCGGGGAGCTGTTTTTT
TRBV20-1	NA	TRBJ1-4	once	CSARYSEKLFF	TGCAGTGCTAGATACTCTGAAAAACTGTTTTTT
TRBV6-1	TRBD2	TRBJ2-1	once	CASSLAGSNEQFF	TGTGCCAGCAGCCTAGCGGGGTCCAATGAGCAGTTCTTC
TRBV29-1	NA	TRBJ1-2	NA	CSVGPGGYTF	TGCAGCGTTGGTCCAGGGGGCTACACCTTC
TRBV9	NA	TRBJ2-3	NA	CASSVLSTDTQYF	TGTGCCAGCAGCGTACTGAGCACAGATACGCAGTATTTT
TRBV5-4	TRBD1	TRBJ1-2	NA	CASSRDSDGYTF	TGTGCCAGTTCCCGGGACAGTGATGGCTACACCTTC
TRBV27	NA	TRBJ1-2	NA	CASSPNNTNRRGYTF	TGTGCCAGCAGTCCTAATAACACCAACAGGCGAGGCTACACCTTC
TRBV5-1	TRBD1	TRBJ1-1	NA	CASSRGTGGMNTEAFF	TGCGCCAGCAGCCGGGGGACAGGGGGGATGAACACTGAAGCTTTCTTT
TRBV2	TRBD2	TRBJ2-7	NA	CASSVPASGSQEQYF	TGTGCCAGCAGTGTGCCGGCTAGCGGGTCGCAGGAGCAGTACTTC
TRBV25-1	NA	TRBJ2-5	NA	CASSESPRTEETQYF	TGTGCCAGCAGTGAAAGTCCGCGAACAGAAGAGACCCAGTACTTC
TRBV2	TRBD1	TRBJ2-7	NA	CASKSGTGGYEQYF	TGTGCCAGCAAATCCGGGACAGGAGGATACGAGCAGTACTTC
TRBV6-5	NA	TRBJ1-3	NA	CASSYSTGGRRNTIYF	TGTGCCAGCAGTTACTCGACGGGGGGTCGTAGAAACACCATATATTTT
TRBV18	NA	TRBJ2-4	NA	CASSPPQWLAKNIQYF	TGTGCCAGCTCACCACCACAATGGCTAGCCAAAAACATTCAGTACTTC
TRBV15	TRBD1	TRBJ2-3	NA	CATSGQVSTDTQYF	TGTGCCACCAGCGGACAGGTTAGCACAGATACGCAGTATTTT
TRBV5-1	TRBD2	TRBJ2-7	NA	CASSLGPAGGEQYF	TGCGCCAGCAGCTTGGGGCCAGCGGGAGGTGAGCAGTACTTC
TRBV9	TRBD1	TRBJ1-6	NA	CASSVGQGGSPLHF	TGTGCCAGCAGCGTAGGACAGGGTGGCTCACCCCTCCACTTT
TRBV6-4	NA	TRBJ1-1	NA	CARGEGKGTEAFF	TGTGCCAGGGGGGAGGGGAAGGGCACTGAAGCTTTCTTT
TRBV6-1	NA	TRBJ1-1	NA	CASRGATEAFF	TGTGCCAGCAGGGGGGCCACTGAAGCTTTCTTT
TRBV5-6	TRBD2	TRBJ2-7	NA	CASSLDGAGGLSYEQYF	TGTGCCAGCAGCTTGGATGGTGCGGGGGGCCTCTCCTACGAGCAGTACTTC
TRBV4-2	NA	TRBJ1-1	NA	CASSQDPGHLVLAFF	TGTGCCAGCAGCCAAGACCCTGGACACCTAGTTCTGGCTTTCTTT
TRBV28	TRBD1	TRBJ1-3	NA	CASSSLMGQEISGNTIYF	TGTGCCAGCTCAAGTTTAATGGGACAGGAAATCTCTGGAAACACCATATATTTT
TRBV6-5	NA	TRBJ1-4	NA	CASSGGGKLFF	TGTGCCAGCAGTGGGGGGGGGAAACTGTTTTTT
TRBV7-2	TRBD1	TRBJ1-4	few	CASSFRDSRARLFF	TGTGCCAGCAGCTTCCGGGACAGTCGTGCTAGACTGTTTTTT
TRBV6-1	TRBD2	TRBJ2-7	NA	CASGDYLSYEQYF	TGTGCCAGCGGGGACTATCTATCCTACGAGCAGTACTTC
TRBV18	TRBD2	TRBJ2-3	NA	CASSAGLAGYSDTQYF	TGTGCCAGCTCGGCAGGACTAGCGGGATACTCAGATACGCAGTATTTT
TRBV4-1	NA	TRBJ2-2	NA	CASSQVGGTGELFF	TGCGCCAGCAGCCAAGTCGGGGGCACCGGGGAGCTGTTTTTT
TRBV18	NA	TRBJ1-1	NA	CASSQLGGREGSTEAFF	TGTGCCAGCTCACAACTGGGTGGAAGGGAGGGGAGCACTGAAGCTTTCTTT
TRBV9	TRBD1	TRBJ2-3	NA	CASSVRDRGTYTDTQYF	TGTGCCAGCAGCGTCCGGGACAGGGGTACTTACACAGATACGCAGTATTTT
TRBV27	NA	TRBJ2-3	NA	CASSSITDTQYF	TGTGCCAGCAGTTCAATCACAGATACGCAGTATTTT
TRBV10-3	TRBD1	TRBJ1-5	NA	CAISPSDRGGNQPQHF	TGTGCCATCAGTCCCTCGGACAGGGGGGGGAATCAGCCCCAGCATTTT
TRBV7-2	TRBD1	TRBJ1-2	NA	CASSKTGGPFYGYTF	TGTGCCAGCAGCAAGACAGGGGGGCCCTTCTATGGCTACACCTTC